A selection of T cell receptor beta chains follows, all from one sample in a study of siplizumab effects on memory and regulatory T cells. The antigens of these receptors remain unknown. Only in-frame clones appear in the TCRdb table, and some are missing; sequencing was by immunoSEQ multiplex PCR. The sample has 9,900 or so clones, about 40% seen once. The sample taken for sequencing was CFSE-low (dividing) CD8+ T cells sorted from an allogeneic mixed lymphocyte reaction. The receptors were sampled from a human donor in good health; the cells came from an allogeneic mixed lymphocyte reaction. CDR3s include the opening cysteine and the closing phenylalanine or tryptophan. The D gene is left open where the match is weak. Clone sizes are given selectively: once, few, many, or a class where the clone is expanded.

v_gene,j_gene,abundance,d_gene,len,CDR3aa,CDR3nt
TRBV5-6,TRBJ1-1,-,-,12,CASSFRELRAFF,TGTGCCAGCAGCTTTAGGGAATTGAGAGCTTTCTTT
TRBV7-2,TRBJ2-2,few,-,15,CASSLDSANTGELFF,TGTGCCAGCAGCCTGGACAGCGCGAACACCGGGGAGCTGTTTTTT
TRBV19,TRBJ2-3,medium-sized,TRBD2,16,CASSPGTSGEADTQYF,TGTGCCAGTAGTCCCGGGACTAGCGGGGAGGCAGATACGCAGTATTTT
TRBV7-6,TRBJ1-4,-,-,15,CASRESVTTNEKLFF,TGTGCCAGCAGGGAGAGCGTCACAACTAATGAAAAACTGTTTTTT
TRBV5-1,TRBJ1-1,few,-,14,CASSPQSVDTEAFF,TGCGCCAGCAGCCCCCAGAGTGTGGACACTGAAGCTTTCTTT
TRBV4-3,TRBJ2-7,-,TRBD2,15,CASSPFGGGGYEQYF,TGCGCCAGCAGCCCATTCGGCGGGGGGGGTTACGAGCAGTACTTC
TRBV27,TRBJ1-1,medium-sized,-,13,CASSLQGNTEAFF,TGTGCCAGCAGTTTACAGGGGAACACTGAAGCTTTCTTT
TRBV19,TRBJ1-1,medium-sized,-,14,CASSIVIGTTEAFF,TGTGCCAGTAGTATAGTTATAGGGACCACTGAAGCTTTCTTT
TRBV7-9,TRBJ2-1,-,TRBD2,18,CASSPLTSGGPTYNEQFF,TGTGCCAGCAGCCCCCTAACTAGCGGGGGGCCTACCTACAATGAGCAGTTCTTC
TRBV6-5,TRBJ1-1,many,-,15,CASSPRGGENTEAFF,TGTGCCAGCAGTCCTAGGGGAGGCGAGAACACTGAAGCTTTCTTT
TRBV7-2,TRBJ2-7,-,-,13,CASSLDPYYEQYF,TGTGCCAGCAGCTTAGACCCTTACTACGAGCAGTACTTC
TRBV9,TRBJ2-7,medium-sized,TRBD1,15,CASSPSGTELYEQYF,TGTGCCAGCAGCCCATCAGGGACAGAATTATACGAGCAGTACTTC
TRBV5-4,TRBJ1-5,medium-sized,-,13,CASSLGLDQPQHF,TGTGCCAGCAGCTTAGGGCTCGATCAGCCCCAGCATTTT
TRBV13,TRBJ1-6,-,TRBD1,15,CASSLQGWDNSPLHF,TGTGCCAGCAGCCTACAGGGGTGGGATAATTCACCCCTCCACTTT
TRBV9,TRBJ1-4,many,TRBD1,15,CASSESGGPNEKLFF,TGTGCCAGCAGCGAATCAGGGGGTCCTAATGAAAAACTGTTTTTT